This record looks at one T cell receptor (beta chain) sequence and its context. The data were obtained in a study of control samples from healthy donors and cancer patients. This CDR3 is 15 amino acids long. The J segment lost 4 bases and the V segment lost 6 bases, leaving 10 bases of the junction unmatched. Germline lookup yields CDR1 SGHDN and CDR2 FVKESK. The assay was immunoSEQ multiplex PCR, and TCRdb's table has in-frame clones only and misses some. The data show under 200,000 clones, with 92% seen just once and 0.68% held by the top ten. The sequence was obtained from a woman aged 25-40 years in good health. The chain has TRBV14 and TRBJ1-2; 8 bases map to TRBD1. The specimen sequenced was blood. This chain's CDR3 is CASSPRTGGTYGYTF. In DNA form, the CDR3 reads TGTGCCAGCAGTCCTAGAACAGGGGGTACCTATGGCTACACCTTC.